These 20 T cell receptor beta chains were sequenced from one sample in a study of blood T cell repertoires in COVID-19. Sequenced by immunoSEQ multiplex PCR; TCRdb stores in-frame clones only, minus some. The sample comprises tens of thousands of clones, approximately 80% of which are singletons, and approximately 12% rests with the top ten. Sample: peripheral blood. Receptors originate from a human donor in a cohort sampled during active COVID-19.

This clone was observed a handful of times. This chain uses TRBV28 with TRBJ2-5; 10 bases match TRBD1. CDR3 length: 15 amino acids. The V segment lost 5 bases and the J segment 4 bases; nucleotides outside the gene matches: 7. Germline-derived CDR1 and CDR2 are MDHEN and SYDVKM. In nucleotides, the CDR3 is TGTGCCAGCAGTGCAACCAGACAGGGGGCAGAGACCCAGTACTTC. Its protein is CASSATRQGAETQYF.

The chain couples TRBV18 to TRBJ2-5; D is ambiguous. There are 15 residues in the CDR3. V was clipped by 4 bases and J by 0 bases, with 12 bases between them. Germline V gives CDR1 KGHSH, CDR2 LQKENI. As DNA, the CDR3 is TGTGCCAGCTCACGCGTTTCAACGTACCAAGAGACCCAGTACTTC. As protein: CASSRVSTYQETQYF.

The chain recombines TRBV19 with TRBJ1-2; D is ambiguous. Trimming took 4 bases from V and 2 from J, leaving 14 bases between them. Germline V lookup: CDR1 LNHDA, CDR2 SQIVND (reference sequence). The CDR3 loop spans 15 amino acids. This CDR3 reads CASSKGDSQNYGYTF. The CDR3 coding sequence is TGTGCCAGTAGTAAGGGAGACTCTCAGAACTATGGCTACACCTTC.

This clone was picked up one time. This chain connects TRBV20-1 to TRBJ1-5; TRBD1 matches 7 bases. The V segment lost 3 bases and the J segment 6 bases; nucleotides outside the gene matches: 5. The CDR3 consists of 13 residues. Germline V gene data show CDR1 as DFQATT and CDR2 as SNEGSKA (reference sequence). The CDR3 spells CSASKGAFQPQHF. The DNA of the CDR3 is TGCAGTGCTAGTAAGGGGGCGTTTCAGCCCCAGCATTTT.

The V call is TRBV7-9, the J call TRBJ2-5; 7 bases match TRBD1. The CDR3 totals 15 residues. V gave up 5 bases and J gave up 4 bases; unmatched junction bases: 10. Germline CDR1 is SEHNR and CDR2 is FQNEAQ (reference sequence). The CDR3 DNA follows: TGTGCCAGCAGCCCCCTCGGAGCAGGGGGAGAGACCCAGTACTTC. It specifies CASSPLGAGGETQYF.

The gene calls are TRBV6-5 and TRBJ2-7; maybe TRBD1 (5 bases). CDR3 length equals 12 residues. Trimming stripped 6 bases from V and 4 bases from J, with 10 bases between. Germline V gives CDR1 MNHEY, CDR2 SVGAGI. DNA for the CDR3: TGTGCCAGCAGGGACGACAGTTACGAGCAGTACGTC. Translated, it gives CASRDDSYEQYV.

The chain uses TRBV28 and TRBJ1-1; possibly TRBD1 for D (6 bases). CDR1 is MDHEN and CDR2 is SYDVKM in the germline V gene. The CDR3 has 13 amino acids. V was trimmed by 10 bases and J by 1 base, leaving 13 bases between them. The CDR3 DNA sequence: TGTGCCATCTGGGGACACGAGAACACTGAAGCTTTCTTT. Residues: CAIWGHENTEAFF.

The gene calls are TRBV5-6 and TRBJ2-2; D possibly corresponds to TRBD2 (5 bases). The CDR3 is 14 residues long. Trimming took off 5 bases at V and 4 bases at J, with 12 bases between the two ends. Germline V CDR1 and CDR2: SGHDT, YYEEEE. The CDR3 loop is CASRPTGGTGELFF. The CDR3 bases are TGTGCCAGCAGGCCCACTGGAGGCACCGGGGAGCTGTTTTTT.

The chain links TRBV28 to TRBJ2-3; 10 bases are shared with TRBD2. The CDR3 loop spans 16 amino acids. The V segment lost 5 bases and the J segment 2 bases; nucleotides outside the gene matches: 7. Germline loops: CDR1 MDHEN, CDR2 SYDVKM. This CDR3 is CASSPALAGATDTQYF. In DNA, the CDR3 is TGTGCCAGCAGTCCCGCCCTAGCGGGGGCCACAGATACGCAGTATTTT. The variable domain in full, completed from reference TRBV28 and TRBJ2-3, reads DVKVTQSSRYLVKRTGEKVFLECVQDMDHENMFWYRQDPGLGLRLIYFSYDVKMKEKGDIPEGYSVSREKKERFSLILESASTNQTSMYLCASSPALAGATDTQYFGPGTRLTVL.

This chain joins TRBV25-1 and TRBJ1-1; 7 bases agree with TRBD1. This CDR3 comprises 13 residues. Losses at the gene ends were 8 bases for V and 6 bases for J; bases not matched to a gene: 9. Per the germline V gene, CDR1 is MGHDK and CDR2 is SYGVNS. The CDR3, as DNA: TGTGCCAGCGTAGAGACAGGGCTTGCTGAAGCTTTCTTT. Translating it yields CASVETGLAEAFF. The complete variable domain, with remaining parts taken from reference TRBV25-1 and TRBJ1-1, reads EADIYQTPRYLVIGTGKKITLECSQTMGHDKMYWYQQDPGMELHLIHYSYGVNSTEKGDLSSESTVSRIRTEHFPLTLESARPSHTSQYLCASVETGLAEAFFGQGTRLTVV.

V and J are TRBV13 and TRBJ2-3; D call uncertain. V gave up 3 bases and J gave up 6 bases, with 4 bases separating them. CDR1 PRHDT and CDR2 FYEKMQ come from the germline V gene (reference sequence). This CDR3 region has 11 residues. The CDR3 DNA is TGTGCCAGCAGCTTGTCGGATACGCAGTATTTT. Protein product: CASSLSDTQYF. Looking up the rest from reference TRBV13 and TRBJ2-3 gives the full variable domain: AAGVIQSPRHLIKEKRETATLKCYPIPRHDTVYWYQQGPGQDPQFLISFYEKMQSDKGSIPDRFSAQQFSDYHSELNMSSLELGDSALYFCASSLSDTQYFGPGTRLTVL.

The DNA of the CDR3 is TGTGCCAGCAAGGGAGGCACTGAAGCTTTCTTT. Translating it yields CASKGGTEAFF. The genes are TRBV3-1 (or the pseudogene TRBV3-2) and TRBJ1-1; D call uncertain. Per germline, CDR1 LGHDT and CDR2 YNNKEL (reference sequence). This CDR3 is 11 amino acids long. The germline V and J ends were trimmed by 7 bases and 4 bases, with 7 bases remaining between them.

Note on this clone: Distinct nucleotide sequences in the sample also encode this CDR3. The V and J genes are TRBV3-1 (or the pseudogene TRBV3-2) and TRBJ1-6, with 7 bases that match TRBD1. The CDR3 loop spans 17 amino acids. J was trimmed by 3 bases and V by 0 bases; bases with no gene match: 5. CDR1 LGHDT and CDR2 YNNKEL come from the germline V gene (reference sequence). CDR3 residues: CASSQDPRGIYNSPLHF. In DNA form, the CDR3 reads TGTGCCAGCAGCCAAGACCCCAGGGGGATCTATAATTCACCCCTCCACTTT.

The chain has TRBV5-1 and TRBJ1-5; 7 positions agree with TRBD1. The V gene's germline CDR1 is SGHRS and CDR2 YFSETQ. The V gene end was trimmed by 0 bases and the J gene end by 2 bases; junction bases not matched to a gene: 2. The CDR3 is 15 residues long. CDR3 loop: CASSLEGAGNQPQHF. The CDR3 coding sequence is TGCGCCAGCAGCTTGGAGGGGGCTGGCAATCAGCCCCAGCATTTT.

V usage is TRBV28 and J usage is TRBJ1-2; D is unresolved. The V end was cut by 8 bases, the J end by 3 bases, with 13 bases between. Per germline, CDR1 MDHEN and CDR2 SYDVKM. This CDR3 is 13 amino acids long. The CDR3 region is CASVSGYDYGYTF. CDR3 DNA sequence: TGTGCCAGCGTTTCAGGATATGACTATGGCTACACCTTC.

The chain employs TRBV4-1 and TRBJ2-3, with 9 bases matching TRBD1. Germline assignment: CDR1 MGHRA and CDR2 YSYEKL. V dropped 4 bases and J dropped 6; count of bases not matched to a gene: 11. The CDR3 contains 16 residues. The CDR3 spells CASSRTGTGSGDTQYF. For the CDR3, the DNA is TGCGCCAGCAGCCGTACCGGGACAGGGAGTGGGGATACGCAGTATTTT.

The J gene is TRBJ2-1, the V gene TRBV5-5; 9 nucleotides line up with TRBD2. Germline loops: CDR1 SGHKS, CDR2 YYEKEE (reference sequence). The CDR3 length is 15 residues. Trimming at V came to 4 bases and at J to 4 bases, leaving 6 bases not matched to a gene. The CDR3 protein is CASSPTSGFYNEQFF. CDR3 bases: TGTGCCAGCAGCCCAACTAGCGGGTTTTACAATGAGCAGTTCTTC.

The chain joins TRBV27 to TRBJ2-7; TRBD1 matches 8 bases. From germline, CDR1 is MNHEY and CDR2 SMNVEV (reference sequence). The junction had 8 bases not matched to a gene; V was cut back by 1 base and J by 3 bases. CDR3 size: 16 residues. The CDR3 reads CASSLCDRGILYEQYV. Here the CDR3 DNA reads TGTGCCAGCAGTTTATGTGACAGGGGTATACTCTACGAGCAGTACGTC.

The rearrangement joins TRBV3-1 (or the pseudogene TRBV3-2) to TRBJ2-2, with D perhaps TRBD1 (5 bases). The CDR3 loop spans 16 amino acids. V lost 3 bases and J lost 1, with 12 bases in between. Germline V gene sequence: CDR1 LGHDT, CDR2 YNNKEL (reference sequence). Here the CDR3 DNA reads TGTGCCAGCAGCCAGGGGCTAACGGGGAACACCGGGGAGCTGTTTTTT. Amino acids: CASSQGLTGNTGELFF.

The CDR3 sequence: CSVVAQGGVGTEAFF. In DNA form, the CDR3 reads TGCAGCGTTGTCGCCCAGGGGGGCGTGGGCACTGAAGCTTTCTTT. The rearrangement uses TRBV29-1 and TRBJ1-1; 7 nucleotides line up with TRBD1. Germline CDR1 reads SQVTM; CDR2 reads ANQGSEA. V shed 4 bases and J 4 bases; nucleotides not matched to a gene: 12. The CDR3 is 15 residues long. Combining the CDR3 with reference TRBV29-1 and TRBJ1-1 gives the whole variable domain SAVISQKPSRDICQRGTSLTIQCQVDSQVTMMFWYRQQPGQSLTLIATANQGSEATYESGFVIDKFPISRPNLTFSTLTVSNMSPEDSSIYLCSVVAQGGVGTEAFFGQGTRLTVV.